Listed below are T cell receptor beta chains from one sample, sequenced in a study of Graves' ophthalmopathy and Graves' hyperthyroidism. TCRdb re-called the multiplex PCR reads through MiXCR, storing one row per CDR3 protein. The sample includes about 48,000 distinct CDR3 sequences, about 50% of them seen just once. The sequenced material came from peripheral blood. All receptors come from an adult man with Graves' ophthalmopathy. Both conserved end residues are part of each CDR3. D genes are given only for firm matches. Rows may omit the clone size; those that give it use once, few, many or a size class.

clone size	D gene	V gene	J gene	CDR3 protein	CDR3 DNA
.	TRBD2	TRBV30	TRBJ2-7	CAWRASGSWELYEQYF	TGTGCCTGGAGGGCTAGCGGGTCTTGGGAGCTCTACGAGCAGTACTTC
.	.	TRBV7-3	TRBJ2-1	CASSLLSGGSYNEQFF	TGTGCCAGCAGCCTACTCAGCGGAGGGTCCTACAATGAGCAGTTCTTC
few	TRBD2	TRBV9	TRBJ2-7	CASSVASGMEEQYF	TGTGCCAGCAGCGTAGCAAGCGGGATGGAAGAGCAGTACTTC
.	TRBD2	TRBV7-9	TRBJ2-7	CASSSAGLAGQYEQYF	TGTGCCAGCAGCTCAGCGGGACTAGCGGGACAGTACGAGCAGTACTTC
many	.	TRBV12-3/TRBV12-4	TRBJ2-2	CASGNQGMNTGELFF	TGTGCCAGCGGAAACCAGGGGATGAACACCGGGGAGCTGTTTTTT
many	.	TRBV15	TRBJ1-2	CATGRGLRGGGRGYTF	TGTGCCACCGGCAGAGGGTTGAGGGGGGGCGGCCGTGGCTACACCTTC
.	TRBD1	TRBV29-1	TRBJ2-2	CSVETDRGTGELFF	TGCAGCGTTGAGACGGACAGGGGTACCGGGGAGCTGTTTTTT
.	TRBD1	TRBV20-1	TRBJ1-2	CSARDGGQVSNYGYTF	TGCAGTGCTAGAGATGGGGGACAGGTATCTAACTATGGCTACACCTTC
many	TRBD1	TRBV19	TRBJ2-7	CASSTSPGQGYEQYF	TGTGCCAGTAGTACATCCCCCGGACAGGGGTACGAGCAGTACTTC
medium-sized	.	TRBV7-9	TRBJ2-7	CASRAGSYEQYF	TGTGCCAGCAGGGCAGGATCCTACGAGCAGTACTTC
.	.	TRBV25-1	TRBJ1-4	CASSARIGDSTNEKLFF	TGTGCCAGCAGTGCTAGAATAGGAGACTCAACTAATGAAAAACTGTTTTTT
.	TRBD1	TRBV7-2	TRBJ2-5	CASSWDRVETQYF	TGTGCCAGCAGCTGGGACAGGGTAGAGACCCAGTACTTC
.	.	TRBV12-3/TRBV12-4	TRBJ2-5	CASGQLAYETQYF	TGTGCCAGCGGCCAACTAGCTTACGAGACCCAGTACTTC
.	.	TRBV7-3	TRBJ2-1	CASSSPNDPGSNEQFF	TGTGCCAGCAGCTCTCCCAACGACCCCGGGAGCAATGAGCAGTTCTTC
once	.	TRBV7-8	TRBJ1-1	CASRLGRGVMSTEAFF	TGTGCCAGCAGATTAGGGCGGGGGGTCATGAGCACTGAAGCTTTCTTT
few	.	TRBV7-9	TRBJ1-3	CASSLMGATGNTIYF	TGTGCCAGCAGCTTAATGGGGGCTACAGGAAACACCATATATTTT
.	.	TRBV15	TRBJ2-1	CATSRDIAPSYNEQFF	TGTGCCACCAGCAGAGATATAGCCCCCTCCTACAATGAGCAGTTCTTC
.	.	TRBV15	TRBJ2-5	CATSRGYESYNETQYF	TGTGCCACCAGCAGAGGCTATGAATCCTACAATGAGACCCAGTACTTC
few	TRBD1	TRBV25-1	TRBJ1-2	CASSGTGGYGYTF	TGTGCCAGCAGTGGAACAGGGGGCTATGGCTACACCTTC
.	.	TRBV18	TRBJ1-5	CASSPQPQHF	TGTGCCAGCTCACCTCAGCCCCAGCATTTT
many	.	TRBV4-1	TRBJ1-5	CASSQEVMVAQHF	TGCGCCAGCAGCCAAGAAGTGATGGTGGCCCAGCATTTT
.	.	TRBV19	TRBJ1-3	CASSTEGGRNTIYF	TGTGCCAGTAGTACCGAGGGGGGGCGGAACACCATATATTTT
few	.	TRBV7-2	TRBJ2-2	CASSKVVGELFF	TGTGCCAGCAGCAAAGTTGTCGGGGAGCTGTTTTTT
once	TRBD1	TRBV7-2	TRBJ2-5	CASSPRTGMVKTQYF	TGTGCCAGCAGCCCACGGACAGGGATGGTAAAGACCCAGTACTTC
few	.	TRBV29-1	TRBJ1-2	CSVEFNDQVRGGYTF	TGCAGCGTCGAGTTTAACGATCAAGTTAGGGGTGGCTACACCTTC
.	.	TRBV20-1	TRBJ2-7	CSARGGISEQYF	TGCAGTGCTAGAGGAGGAATCTCCGAGCAGTACTTC
.	.	TRBV14	TRBJ1-3	CASSVQTGLGNTIYF	TGTGCCAGCAGCGTCCAGACAGGCCTAGGAAACACCATATATTTT
medium-sized	.	TRBV7-2	TRBJ2-7	CARGVHYEQYF	TGTGCCAGAGGTGTCCACTACGAGCAGTACTTC
many	.	TRBV9	TRBJ2-7	CASSAPGLGEQYF	TGTGCCAGCAGCGCCCCCGGGTTGGGGGAGCAGTACTTC
.	TRBD1	TRBV29-1	TRBJ1-2	CSVPRGTGGSPFYGYTF	TGCAGCGTCCCCAGGGGGACAGGGGGCTCCCCCTTCTATGGCTACACCTTC
.	TRBD1	TRBV20-1	TRBJ2-7	CSAYPGQGIREQYF	TGCAGTGCTTATCCTGGACAGGGGATAAGGGAGCAGTACTTC
.	.	TRBV20-1	TRBJ2-7	CSAPSNWDGTGELYF	TGCAGTGCCCCTAGTAACTGGGATGGAACCGGGGAGCTGTACTTC
many	.	TRBV6-1	TRBJ2-7	CASSEADLLQGRRYF	TGTGCCAGCAGTGAAGCGGACCTTTTACAGGGGAGGAGGTACTTC
.	.	TRBV20-1	TRBJ2-7	CSARGTGTTYEQYF	TGCAGTGCTAGAGGGACCGGGACCACCTACGAGCAGTACTTC
.	.	TRBV9	TRBJ2-1	CASSAFGGNEQFF	TGTGCCAGCAGCGCGTTTGGGGGCAATGAGCAGTTCTTC
few	.	TRBV25-1	TRBJ2-5	CASSAPLQVETQYF	TGTGCCAGCAGTGCCCCCTTGCAGGTTGAGACCCAGTACTTC
.	.	TRBV2	TRBJ1-1	CASSEMHRADTEAFF	TGTGCCAGCAGTGAAATGCACAGGGCGGACACTGAAGCTTTCTTT
many	TRBD1	TRBV11-2	TRBJ2-7	CASSLDLWNRGYEQYF	TGTGCCAGCAGCTTAGATCTCTGGAACAGGGGTTACGAGCAGTACTTC
.	.	TRBV16	TRBJ1-2	CASSPGTAYGYTF	TGTGCCAGCAGCCCCGGGACGGCCTATGGCTACACCTTC
.	TRBD2	TRBV29-1	TRBJ2-1	CSVEGGLALNEQFF	TGCAGCGTTGAAGGGGGACTAGCTCTCAATGAGCAGTTCTTC
many	.	TRBV14	TRBJ1-1	CASSRRRGSGNTEAFF	TGTGCCAGCAGCCGACGGCGGGGGTCGGGGAACACTGAAGCTTTCTTT
.	TRBD2	TRBV20-1	TRBJ2-3	CSGEGTGRDTQYF	TGCAGTGGGGAGGGAACGGGTAGAGATACGCAGTATTTT
.	.	TRBV7-9	TRBJ2-3	CAHQNTQYF	TGTGCCCACCAGAATACGCAGTATTTT
.	.	TRBV11-2	TRBJ1-5	CASSSRGRPQHF	TGTGCCAGTAGCTCCAGGGGTCGGCCCCAGCATTTT
.	TRBD1	TRBV10-3	TRBJ2-7	CATKRQGMGEQYF	TGTGCCACCAAGCGACAGGGAATGGGTGAGCAGTACTTC
.	.	TRBV24-1	TRBJ2-7	CATSPRAYKQYF	TGCGCCACCAGTCCGAGAGCGTACAAGCAGTACTTC
few	TRBD2	TRBV7-2	TRBJ2-7	CASSLDTSGVYEQYF	TGTGCCAGCAGCTTAGATACTAGCGGGGTATACGAGCAGTACTTC
.	.	TRBV10-3	TRBJ2-7	CAIRWGQDPTYGQYF	TGTGCCATCAGGTGGGGGCAGGATCCCACCTACGGGCAGTACTTC
.	.	TRBV5-6	TRBJ2-1	CASSPGRNEQFF	TGTGCCAGCAGCCCGGGGCGGAATGAGCAGTTCTTC
.	TRBD2	TRBV7-7	TRBJ2-6	CASSHPQAGGTRGANVLTF	TGTGCTAGCAGCCACCCCCAAGCGGGGGGGACACGTGGGGCCAACGTCCTGACTTTC
.	.	TRBV7-2	TRBJ2-1	CASSLGASLTSQFF	TGTGCCAGCAGCTTAGGGGCGTCTCTCACCTCGCAGTTCTTC
.	.	TRBV24-1	TRBJ2-5	CATSEAGRETQYF	TGTGCCACCAGTGAGGCGGGACGCGAGACCCAGTACTTC
many	TRBD1	TRBV12-3/TRBV12-4	TRBJ1-1	CATRMDRDNTEAFF	TGTGCCACGCGAATGGACAGGGATAACACTGAAGCTTTCTTT
.	TRBD2	TRBV20-1	TRBJ2-5	CSAIPLAGVETQYF	TGCAGTGCTATTCCACTGGCGGGAGTCGAGACCCAGTACTTC
once	.	TRBV10-3	TRBJ1-1	CAIGGRDGVTEAFF	TGTGCCATCGGGGGCAGGGACGGCGTCACTGAAGCTTTCTTT